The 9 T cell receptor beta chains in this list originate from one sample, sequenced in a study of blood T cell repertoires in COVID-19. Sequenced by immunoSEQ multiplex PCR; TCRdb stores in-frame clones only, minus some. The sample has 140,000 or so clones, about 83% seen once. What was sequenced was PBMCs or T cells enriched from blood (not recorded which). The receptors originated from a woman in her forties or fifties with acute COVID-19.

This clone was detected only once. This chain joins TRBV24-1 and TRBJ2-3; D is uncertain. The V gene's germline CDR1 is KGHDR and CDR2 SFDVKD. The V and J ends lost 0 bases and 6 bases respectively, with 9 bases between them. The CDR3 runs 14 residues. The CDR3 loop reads CATSDLSPQDTQYF. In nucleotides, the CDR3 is TGTGCCACCAGTGATTTGTCCCCGCAGGATACGCAGTATTTT.

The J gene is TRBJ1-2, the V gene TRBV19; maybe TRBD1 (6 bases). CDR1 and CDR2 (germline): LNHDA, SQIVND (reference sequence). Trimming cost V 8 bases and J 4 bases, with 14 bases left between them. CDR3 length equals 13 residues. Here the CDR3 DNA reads TGTGCCAGTCAACTGGGGGCAGGCTATGGCTACACCTTC. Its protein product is CASQLGAGYGYTF. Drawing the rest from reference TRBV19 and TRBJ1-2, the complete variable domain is DGGITQSPKYLFRKEGQNVTLSCEQNLNHDAMYWYRQDPGQGLRLIYYSQIVNDFQKGDIAEGYSVSREKKESFPLTVTSAQKNPTAFYLCASQLGAGYGYTFGSGTRLTVV.

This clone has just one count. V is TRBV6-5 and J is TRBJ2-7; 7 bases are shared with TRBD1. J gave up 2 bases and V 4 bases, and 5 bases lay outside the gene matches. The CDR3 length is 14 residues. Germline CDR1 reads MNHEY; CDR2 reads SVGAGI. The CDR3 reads CASSSGTATYEQYF. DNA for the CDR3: TGTGCCAGCAGTTCTGGGACAGCTACCTACGAGCAGTACTTC.

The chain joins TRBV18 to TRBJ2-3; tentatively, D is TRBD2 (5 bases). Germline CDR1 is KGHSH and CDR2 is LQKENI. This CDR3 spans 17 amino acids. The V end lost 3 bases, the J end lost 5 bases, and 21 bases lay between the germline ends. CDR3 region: CASSPMAPSTRGDTQYF. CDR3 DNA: TGTGCCAGCTCACCTATGGCTCCTAGCACTCGTGGAGATACGCAGTATTTT.

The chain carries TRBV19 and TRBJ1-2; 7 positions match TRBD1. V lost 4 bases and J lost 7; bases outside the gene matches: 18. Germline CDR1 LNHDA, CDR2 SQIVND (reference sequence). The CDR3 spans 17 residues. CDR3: CASSTLHTGTALRGYTF. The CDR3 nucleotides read TGTGCCAGTAGTACGCTCCATACCGGGACAGCGTTACGTGGCTACACCTTC.

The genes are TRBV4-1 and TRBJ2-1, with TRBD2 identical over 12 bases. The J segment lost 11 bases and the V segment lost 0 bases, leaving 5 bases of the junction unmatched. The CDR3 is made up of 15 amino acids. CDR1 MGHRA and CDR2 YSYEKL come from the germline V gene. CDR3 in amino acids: CASSQELAGGPKQFF. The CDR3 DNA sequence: TGCGCCAGCAGCCAAGAACTAGCGGGAGGACCAAAGCAGTTCTTC.

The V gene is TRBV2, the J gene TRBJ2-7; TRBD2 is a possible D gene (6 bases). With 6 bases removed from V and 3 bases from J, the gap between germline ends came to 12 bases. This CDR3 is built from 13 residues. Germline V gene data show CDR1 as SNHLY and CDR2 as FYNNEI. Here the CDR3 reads CASSPGGFYEQYF. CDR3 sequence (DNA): TGTGCCAGCAGCCCCGGAGGGTTCTACGAGCAGTACTTC.

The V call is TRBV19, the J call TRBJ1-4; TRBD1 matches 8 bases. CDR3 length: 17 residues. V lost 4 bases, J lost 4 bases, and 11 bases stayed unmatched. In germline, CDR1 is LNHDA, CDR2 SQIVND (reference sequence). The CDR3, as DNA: TGTGCCAGTAGTACCCTAGAACCAGGGGGCTTTAATGAAAAACTGTTTTTT. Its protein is CASSTLEPGGFNEKLFF. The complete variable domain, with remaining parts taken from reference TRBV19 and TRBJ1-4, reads DGGITQSPKYLFRKEGQNVTLSCEQNLNHDAMYWYRQDPGQGLRLIYYSQIVNDFQKGDIAEGYSVSREKKESFPLTVTSAQKNPTAFYLCASSTLEPGGFNEKLFFGSGTQLSVL.

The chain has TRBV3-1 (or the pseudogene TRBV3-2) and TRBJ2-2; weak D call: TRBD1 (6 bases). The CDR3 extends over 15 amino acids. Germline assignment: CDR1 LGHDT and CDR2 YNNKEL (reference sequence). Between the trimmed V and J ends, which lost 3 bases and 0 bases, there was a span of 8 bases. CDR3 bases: TGTGCCAGCAGCCACAGGGGATCGAACACCGGGGAGCTGTTTTTT. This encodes CASSHRGSNTGELFF.